This T cell receptor beta chain is from a study of T cell responses to AZD1222 COVID-19 vaccine. Study results and caveats: The study identified only a handful of AZD1222 recipients as seropositive at baseline. Spike-wide coverage was observed for vaccine-associated CD4 TCRs, with dominant responses at 160-218 and 743-854.

Of note for this clone: Its antigen is not known.

The method was immunoSEQ multiplex PCR; TCRdb's version includes in-frame clones alone and lacks a portion of them. In the table there are roughly 66,000 clones, 65% to 90% of which are singletons. Germline CDR1 and CDR2: SGHKS and YYEKEE (reference sequence). CDR3 length: 14 residues. V dropped 0 bases and J dropped 5 bases, with 9 bases sitting between them. This sequence joins TRBV5-5 and TRBJ2-1; D perhaps matches TRBD2 (5 bases). The sequenced sample was peripheral blood, obtained on day 0 of AZD1222 vaccination. This clonotype was sampled from an adult in good health. CDR3 sequence (DNA): TGTGCCAGCAGCTTGGCCCGGGGAAACAATGAGCAGTTCTTC. This sequence encodes CASSLARGNNEQFF.